The clone carrying this T cell receptor beta chain came up many times. Its antigen is not identified. Mouse names are used for the genes. The read terminates 4 residues before the CDR3 end, so the remaining end is supplied by the germline J gene. The data were taken from a study of CD8+ T cells in alopecia areata. General study points: With patients, TCR sharing proved less clear than in mice, a difference possibly related to HLA. For lesional scalp, especially alopecia totalis/universalis, clonality was higher than in normal scalp.

RNA, once extracted, was reverse transcribed into cDNA for use as the sequencing template. Clones were read by immunoSEQ multiplex PCR, and TCRdb kept only the in-frame ones, dropping some. The record shows some 6,000 clones for this sample, with no singletons present. The CDR3 length is 15 residues. Germline loops: CDR1 NNHDY, CDR2 SYVADS. The V gene lost 1 base and the J gene lost 0 bases, with 10 bases spanning the gap. Pooled cells of cutaneous lymph node origin were sorted on CD4, CD8alpha, NKG2D, NKG2ACE and other markers. V is TRBV13-3 and J is TRBJ1-2, with a possible D match to TRBD1 (5 bases). What was sequenced was CD8+ T cells sorted from a lymph node. The TCR was taken from a C3H/HeJ mouse with alopecia areata. This line is of MHC haplotype H2-k. CDR3 sequence reads: CASSDLGVANSDYTF. Incomplete CDR3 DNA: TGTGCCAGCAGTGATTTGGGGGTTGCAAACTCC.